This record concerns one T cell receptor (beta chain) sequence. The record originates from a study of human T cells and chemical hapten exposure. Study details: All through the approximately 23-week study, the scalp of each patient received diphenylcyclopropenone doses weekly.

Indicated time point: patch test 1, 2 weeks after DPC sensitization. The treatment here: therapeutic diphenylcyclopropenone sensitization with weekly scalp DPC. TCRdb re-called the RACE reads with MiXCR, one entry per CDR3 protein. The sample records approximately 350,000 distinct CDR3 sequences, 6% to 8.5% being singletons. Sequencing was performed on whole blood, taken in connection with sensitization to the hapten diphenylcyclopropenone (DPC). The sequence came from a woman under 30 with alopecia areata. Some clones in this sample may be carry-over from other donors' samples.

The CDR3 DNA reads TGTGCCAGCAGCCCTGGGCCCATTACGGGAGATACGCAGTATTTT. Its protein product is CASSPGPITGDTQYF. The chain uses TRBV7-6 and TRBJ2-3; unclear D gene. CDR1 is SGHVS and CDR2 is FNYEAQ in the germline V gene. This CDR3 is built from 15 residues. Trimming stripped 5 bases from V and 5 bases from J, with 17 bases between.